This TCR delta chain was profiled in a study of γδ T cells in repeated Plasmodium falciparum infection. Bulk repertoires came from Vgamma9/Vdelta2+ or Vdelta2-negative gammadelta T cells flow-sorted from PBMC. This clone showed up just a few times. TCRdb attributes to this sequence the protein of a much larger clone, which differs from the DNA translation at residue 6; a read error is likely, and the protein displayed is translated from the DNA. Germline lookup yields CDR1 TSWWSYY and CDR2 QGS. The CDR3 is 15 residues long. Trimming took off 2 bases at V and 1 base at J, with 11 bases between the two ends. TCRdb re-called clones from the multiplex PCR reads via CATT. This sample has tens of thousands of delta-chain clones, with 0.75% to 1% found just once.

Sequenced: gamma-delta T cells from blood. The chain carries TRDV1 and TRDJ1, with D unresolved. The TCR was taken from a pool of human donors (malaria-infected and uninfected, not separated). CDR3 residues: CALGEGKRLTDKLIF. CDR3 nucleotides: TGTGCTCTTGGGGAAGGGAAGCGTCTCACCGATAAACTCATCTTT.